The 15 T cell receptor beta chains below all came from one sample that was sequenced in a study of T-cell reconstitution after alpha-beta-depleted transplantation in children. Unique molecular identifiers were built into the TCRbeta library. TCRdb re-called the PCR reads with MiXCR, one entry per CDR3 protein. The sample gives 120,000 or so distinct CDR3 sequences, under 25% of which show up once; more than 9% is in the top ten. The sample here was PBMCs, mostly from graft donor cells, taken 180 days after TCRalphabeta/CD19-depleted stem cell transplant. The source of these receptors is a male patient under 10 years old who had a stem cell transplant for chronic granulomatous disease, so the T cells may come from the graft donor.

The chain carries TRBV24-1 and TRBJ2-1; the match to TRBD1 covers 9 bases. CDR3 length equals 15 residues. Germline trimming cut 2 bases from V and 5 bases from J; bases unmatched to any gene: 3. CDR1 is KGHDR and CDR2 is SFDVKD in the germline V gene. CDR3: CATSDSGQGHNEQFF. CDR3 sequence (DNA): TGTGCCACCAGTGATTCCGGACAGGGGCACAATGAGCAGTTCTTC.

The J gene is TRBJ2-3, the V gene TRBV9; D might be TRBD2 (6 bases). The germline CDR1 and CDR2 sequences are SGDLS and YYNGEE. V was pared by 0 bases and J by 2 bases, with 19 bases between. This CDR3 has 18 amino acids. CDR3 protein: CASSVGNGRSRYTDTQYF. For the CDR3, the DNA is TGTGCCAGCAGCGTAGGAAACGGGAGATCCCGATACACAGATACGCAGTATTTT.

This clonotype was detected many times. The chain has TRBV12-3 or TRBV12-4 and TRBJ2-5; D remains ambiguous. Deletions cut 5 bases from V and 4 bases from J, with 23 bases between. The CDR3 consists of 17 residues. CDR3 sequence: CASSPPEPWRGGETQYF. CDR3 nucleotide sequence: TGTGCCAGCAGTCCCCCCGAACCGTGGAGAGGCGGAGAGACCCAGTACTTC.

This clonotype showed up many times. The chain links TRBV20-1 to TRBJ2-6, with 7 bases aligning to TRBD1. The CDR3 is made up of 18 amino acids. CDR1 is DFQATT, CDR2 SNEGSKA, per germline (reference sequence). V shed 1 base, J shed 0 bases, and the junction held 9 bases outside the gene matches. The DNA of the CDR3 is TGCAGTGCTAGAGGATGGGACAGAGAAGGCTCTGGGGCCAACGTCCTGACTTTC. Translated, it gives CSARGWDREGSGANVLTF.

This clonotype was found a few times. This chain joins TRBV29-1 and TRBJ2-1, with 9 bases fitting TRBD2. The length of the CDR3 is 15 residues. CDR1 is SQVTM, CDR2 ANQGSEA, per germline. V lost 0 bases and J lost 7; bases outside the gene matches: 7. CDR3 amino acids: CSVEDRAGGWNEQFF. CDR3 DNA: TGCAGCGTTGAAGACCGCGCGGGAGGGTGGAATGAGCAGTTCTTC.

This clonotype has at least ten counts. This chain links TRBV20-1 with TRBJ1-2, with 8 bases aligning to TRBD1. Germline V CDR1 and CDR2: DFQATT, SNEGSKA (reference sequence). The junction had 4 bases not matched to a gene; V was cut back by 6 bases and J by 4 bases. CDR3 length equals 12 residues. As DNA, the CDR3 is TGCAGTGCGCAAGACAGGGGCTATGGCTACACCTTC. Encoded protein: CSAQDRGYGYTF.

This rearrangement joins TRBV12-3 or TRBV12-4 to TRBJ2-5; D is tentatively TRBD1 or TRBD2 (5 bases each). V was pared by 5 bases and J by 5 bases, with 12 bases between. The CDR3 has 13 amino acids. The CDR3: CASSMGVWETQYF. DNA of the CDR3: TGTGCCAGCAGTATGGGGGTGTGGGAGACCCAGTACTTC.

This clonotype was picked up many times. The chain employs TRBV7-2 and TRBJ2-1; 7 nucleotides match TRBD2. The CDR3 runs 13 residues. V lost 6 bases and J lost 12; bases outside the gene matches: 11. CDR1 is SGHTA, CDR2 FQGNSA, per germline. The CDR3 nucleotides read TGTGCCAGCAGTAAGGGGACTACACGGTTGCAGTTCTTC. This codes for CASSKGTTRLQFF.

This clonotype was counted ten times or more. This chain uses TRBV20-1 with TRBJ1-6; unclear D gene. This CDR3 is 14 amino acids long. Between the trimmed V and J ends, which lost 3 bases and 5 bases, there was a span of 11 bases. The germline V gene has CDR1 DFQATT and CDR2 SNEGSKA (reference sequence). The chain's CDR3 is CSASRRRDNSPLHF. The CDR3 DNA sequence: TGCAGTGCTAGTCGGCGACGGGATAATTCACCCCTCCACTTT.

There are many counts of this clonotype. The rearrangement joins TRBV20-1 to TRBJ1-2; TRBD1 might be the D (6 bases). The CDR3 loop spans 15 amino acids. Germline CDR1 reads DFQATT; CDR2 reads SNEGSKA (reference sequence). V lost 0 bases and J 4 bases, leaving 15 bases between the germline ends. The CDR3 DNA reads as TGCAGTGCTAGAGAGGGGGGCAGGGTAGGCTATGGCTACACCTTC. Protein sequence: CSAREGGRVGYGYTF.

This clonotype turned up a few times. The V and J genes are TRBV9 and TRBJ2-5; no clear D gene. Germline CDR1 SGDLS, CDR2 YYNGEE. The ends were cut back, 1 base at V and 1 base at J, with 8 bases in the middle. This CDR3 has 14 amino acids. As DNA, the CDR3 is TGTGCCAGCAGCGTATATGTCAGCCAAGAGACCCAGTACTTC. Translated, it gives CASSVYVSQETQYF.

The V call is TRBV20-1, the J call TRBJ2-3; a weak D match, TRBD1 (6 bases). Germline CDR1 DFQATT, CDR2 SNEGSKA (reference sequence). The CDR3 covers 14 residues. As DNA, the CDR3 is TGCAGGGCCCTTGGGCAGGGGAGCCCAGATACGCAGTATTTT. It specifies CRALGQGSPDTQYF.

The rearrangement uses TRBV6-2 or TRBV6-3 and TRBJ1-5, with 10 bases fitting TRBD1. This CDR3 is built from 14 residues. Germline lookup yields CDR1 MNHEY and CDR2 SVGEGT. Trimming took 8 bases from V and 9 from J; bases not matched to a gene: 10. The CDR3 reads CASGRDRGNRPQHF. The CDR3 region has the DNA TGTGCCAGCGGCCGGGACAGGGGTAACAGGCCCCAGCATTTT.

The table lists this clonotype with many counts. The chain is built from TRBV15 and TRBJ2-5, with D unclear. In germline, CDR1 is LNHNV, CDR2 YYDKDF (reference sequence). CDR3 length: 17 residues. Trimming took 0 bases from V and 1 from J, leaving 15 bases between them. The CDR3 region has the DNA TGTGCCACCAGCAGAGATACCCCTGGAACGTTCCAAGAGACCCAGTACTTC. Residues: CATSRDTPGTFQETQYF. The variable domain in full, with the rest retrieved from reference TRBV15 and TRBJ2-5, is DAMVIQNPRYQVTQFGKPVTLSCSQTLNHNVMYWYQQKSSQAPKLLFHYYDKDFNNEADTPDNFQSRRPNTSFCFLDIRSPGLGDTAMYLCATSRDTPGTFQETQYFGPGTRLLVL.

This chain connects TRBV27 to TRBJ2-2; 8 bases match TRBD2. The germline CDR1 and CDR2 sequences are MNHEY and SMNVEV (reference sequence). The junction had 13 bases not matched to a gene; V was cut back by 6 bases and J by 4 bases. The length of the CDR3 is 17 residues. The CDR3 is CASRTTETSVATGELFF. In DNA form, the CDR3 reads TGTGCCAGCAGGACCACGGAGACTAGCGTCGCCACCGGGGAGCTGTTTTTT.